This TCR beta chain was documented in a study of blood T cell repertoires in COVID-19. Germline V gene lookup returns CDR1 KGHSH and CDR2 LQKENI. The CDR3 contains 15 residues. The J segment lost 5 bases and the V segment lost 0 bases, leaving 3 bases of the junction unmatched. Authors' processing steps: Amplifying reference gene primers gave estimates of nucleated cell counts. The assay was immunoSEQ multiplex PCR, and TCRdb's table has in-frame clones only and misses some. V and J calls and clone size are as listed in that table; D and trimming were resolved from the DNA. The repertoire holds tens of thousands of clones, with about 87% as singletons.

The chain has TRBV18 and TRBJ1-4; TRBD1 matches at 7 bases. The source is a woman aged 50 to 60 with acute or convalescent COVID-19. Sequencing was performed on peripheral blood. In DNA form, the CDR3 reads TGTGCCAGCTCACCACCTTTGGGACAGAATGAAAAACTGTTTTTT. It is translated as CASSPPLGQNEKLFF. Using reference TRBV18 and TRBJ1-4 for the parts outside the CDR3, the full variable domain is NAGVMQNPRHLVRRRGQEARLRCSPMKGHSHVYWYRQLPEEGLKFMVYLQKENIIDESGMPKERFSAEFPKEGPSILRIQQVVRGDSAAYFCASSPPLGQNEKLFFGSGTQLSVL.